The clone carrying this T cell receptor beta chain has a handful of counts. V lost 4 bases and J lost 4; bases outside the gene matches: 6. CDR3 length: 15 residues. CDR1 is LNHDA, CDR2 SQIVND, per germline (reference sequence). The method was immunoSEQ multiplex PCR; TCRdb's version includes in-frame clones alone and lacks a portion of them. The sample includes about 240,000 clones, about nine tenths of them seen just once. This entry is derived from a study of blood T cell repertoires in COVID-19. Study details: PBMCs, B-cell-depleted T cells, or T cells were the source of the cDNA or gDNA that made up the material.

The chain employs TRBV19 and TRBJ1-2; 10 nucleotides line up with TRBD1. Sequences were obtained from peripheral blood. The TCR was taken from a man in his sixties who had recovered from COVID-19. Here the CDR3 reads CASSTPGQGFYGYTF. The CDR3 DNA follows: TGTGCCAGTAGTACCCCGGGACAGGGGTTCTATGGCTACACCTTC.